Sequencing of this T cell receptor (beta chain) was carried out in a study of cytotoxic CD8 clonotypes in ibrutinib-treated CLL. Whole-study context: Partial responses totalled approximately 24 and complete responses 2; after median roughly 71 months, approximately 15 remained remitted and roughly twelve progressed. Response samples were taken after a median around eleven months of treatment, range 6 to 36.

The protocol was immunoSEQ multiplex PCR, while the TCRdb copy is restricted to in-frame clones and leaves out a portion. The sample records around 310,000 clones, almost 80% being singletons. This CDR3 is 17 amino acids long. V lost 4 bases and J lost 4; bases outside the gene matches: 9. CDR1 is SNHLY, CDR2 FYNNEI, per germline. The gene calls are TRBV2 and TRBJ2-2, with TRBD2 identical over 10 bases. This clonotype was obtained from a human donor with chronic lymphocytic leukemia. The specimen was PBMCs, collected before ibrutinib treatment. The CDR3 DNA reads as TGTGCCAGCAGTGTCTCTAGCGGGAGAGTTTTCACCGGGGAGCTGTTTTTT. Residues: CASSVSSGRVFTGELFF.